Below are 22 T cell receptor beta chains sequenced from a single sample in a study of shared clonotypes between healthy human individuals (dated by TCRdb to the early 2020s). Receptors were amplified or captured by the immunoSEQ multiplex PCR assay. The immuneACCESS repertoire file appears here via TCRdb, limited to in-frame rearrangements. These files lack a portion of the clones; in checked studies, under half of the deficit traces to unresolved V genes, and the cause of the others is not known. This sample is represented by over 95,000 clones; approximately 51% of them were singletons. In total, the top ten clones hold roughly 16% of the sample. The specimen sequenced was PBMCs. These receptor sequences come from a woman in her thirties or forties in good health. Some clones in this sample may be carry-over from other donors' samples.

Many counts were recorded for this clone. The chain has TRBV11-2 and TRBJ1-1; 11 nucleotides line up with TRBD1. The germline gives CDR1 SGHAT, CDR2 FQNNGV. The CDR3 has 14 amino acids. Trimming took 5 bases from V and 4 from J; bases not matched to a gene: 3. The CDR3 here is CASSHGTGGTEAFF. DNA for the CDR3: TGTGCCAGCAGCCATGGGACAGGGGGCACTGAAGCTTTCTTT.

Notes on this clone: The likely explanation is a read error, given a far larger clone one base away. The rearrangement uses TRBV29-1 and TRBJ1-1; possibly TRBD1 for D (5 bases). Germline CDR1 is SQVTM and CDR2 is ANQGSEA. The CDR3 has 14 amino acids. As DNA, the CDR3 is TGCAGCGTCCTCGGGTGGGGGTCGGACACTGAAACTTTCTTT. Translation gives CSVLGWGSDTETFF. The variable domain in full, completed from reference TRBV29-1 and TRBJ1-1, reads SAVISQKPSRDICQRGTSLTIQCQVDSQVTMMFWYRQQPGQSLTLIATANQGSEATYESGFVIDKFPISRPNLTFSTLTVSNMSPEDSSIYLCSVLGWGSDTETFFGQGTRLTVV.

The chain uses TRBV5-1 and TRBJ2-7; D gene unclear. In germline, CDR1 is SGHRS, CDR2 YFSETQ. CDR3 size: 14 residues. V was cut by 0 bases and J by 2 bases, with 9 bases left in between. CDR3 loop: CASSLEGRPYEQYF. CDR3 sequence (DNA): TGCGCCAGCAGCTTGGAGGGCAGGCCCTACGAGCAGTACTTC.

On this clone itself: A much larger clone differs from this one at a single base, so this may be a read error. This chain links TRBV28 with TRBJ2-7; D gene unclear. CDR1 MDHEN and CDR2 SYDVKM come from the germline V gene. This CDR3 region has 14 residues. V gave up 6 bases and J gave up 0 bases, with 12 bases separating them. CDR3 nucleotides: TGTGCCAGCAGACACCTGACGACCTCCTACGAGCAGTACTTC. Amino acid sequence: CASRHLTTSYEQYF.

The chain is built from TRBV30 and TRBJ1-5; 7 bases agree with TRBD1. Per the germline V gene, CDR1 is GTSNPN and CDR2 is SVGIG (reference sequence). V lost 2 bases, J lost 2 bases, and 3 bases stayed unmatched. The CDR3 length is 14 residues. CDR3 protein: CAWSSQGGNQPQHF. The CDR3 DNA reads as TGTGCCTGGAGTTCGCAGGGGGGCAATCAGCCCCAGCATTTT.

The chain combines TRBV28 with TRBJ1-1; 8 positions agree with TRBD1. The CDR3 loop spans 14 amino acids. Trimming cost V 4 bases and J 11 bases; bases outside gene matches: 12. Germline values: CDR1 MDHEN, CDR2 SYDVKM. CDR3 amino acids: CASSSTGGAGYAFF. The CDR3 DNA is TGTGCCAGCAGTTCTACAGGGGGAGCCGGGTATGCTTTCTTT. The complete variable domain, with remaining parts taken from reference TRBV28 and TRBJ1-1, reads DVKVTQSSRYLVKRTGEKVFLECVQDMDHENMFWYRQDPGLGLRLIYFSYDVKMKEKGDIPEGYSVSREKKERFSLILESASTNQTSMYLCASSSTGGAGYAFFGQGTRLTVV.

In its sample, this clone was seen a few times. The chain uses TRBV5-4 and TRBJ2-7, with 12 bases aligning to TRBD1. CDR3 length equals 15 residues. CDR1 and CDR2 (germline): SGHNT, YYREEE (reference sequence). The trim removed 4 bases at V and 4 bases at J, leaving 6 bases unmatched. In DNA, the CDR3 is TGTGCCAGCAGCAGCGGGACAGGGGGCTTTTACGAGCAGTACTTC. Translated: CASSSGTGGFYEQYF. Full variable domain (outside the CDR3, taken from reference TRBV5-4 and TRBJ2-7): ETGVTQSPTHLIKTRGQQVTLRCSSQSGHNTVSWYQQALGQGPQFIFQYYREEENGRGNFPPRFSGLQFPNYSSELNVNALELDDSALYLCASSSGTGGFYEQYFGPGTRLTVT.

This chain uses TRBV9 with TRBJ2-2; 11 bases match TRBD2. The ends lost 4 bases at V and 11 bases at J; junction bases unmatched: 10. Germline V gene data show CDR1 as SGDLS and CDR2 as YYNGEE. The length of the CDR3 is 15 residues. Here the CDR3 reads CASSLTSGDLRELFF. Here the CDR3 DNA reads TGTGCCAGCAGCTTGACTAGCGGGGACCTCCGAGAGCTGTTTTTT.

This clone has more than one count but fewer than ten. The V gene is TRBV6-6, the J gene TRBJ1-4; no reliable D call. CDR3 length: 14 residues. V was pared by 2 bases and J by 7 bases, with 11 bases between. Germline V CDR1 and CDR2: MNHNY, SVGAGI (reference sequence). Here the CDR3 reads CASSYRVHGEKLFF. The CDR3 bases are TGTGCCAGCAGTTACAGGGTTCATGGTGAAAAACTGTTTTTT.

At least ten counts were recorded for this clone. The genes are TRBV10-3 and TRBJ2-7; 7 bases align to TRBD2. The junction had 10 bases not matched to a gene; V was cut back by 6 bases and J by 5 bases. CDR3 size: 14 residues. Germline assignment: CDR1 ENHRY and CDR2 SYGVKD. The CDR3 DNA reads TGTGCCATCAGGGAGCCGGGAGGCCGGAACGAGCAGTACTTC. Its protein product is CAIREPGGRNEQYF.

The rearrangement links TRBV18 to TRBJ1-2, with TRBD1 as a possible D gene (5 bases). The V gene lost 2 bases and the J gene lost 2 bases, with 6 bases spanning the gap. CDR1 and CDR2 from the germline V gene are KGHSH and LQKENI. CDR3 length: 13 residues. The CDR3 spells CASSPAGNYGYTF. Here the CDR3 DNA reads TGTGCCAGCTCACCAGCAGGGAACTATGGCTACACCTTC.

J is TRBJ2-7 and V is TRBV5-1; 7 bases are shared with TRBD2. After removal of 1 base from V and 3 bases from J, the junction contained 7 bases not matched to a gene. CDR3 size: 15 residues. Germline V gives CDR1 SGHRS, CDR2 YFSETQ. The CDR3 loop reads CASSLSGASGYEQYF. As DNA, the CDR3 is TGCGCCAGCAGCTTGAGTGGGGCTAGCGGCTACGAGCAGTACTTC.

This clone was observed many times. V gene TRBV5-6 combines with J gene TRBJ1-1, with D unresolved. V was cut by 2 bases and J by 0 bases, with 8 bases left in between. This CDR3 contains 14 residues. The V gene's germline CDR1 is SGHDT and CDR2 YYEEEE. The chain's CDR3 is CASSLGIVNTEAFF. The CDR3 coding sequence is TGTGCCAGCAGCTTAGGGATCGTGAACACTGAAGCTTTCTTT.

The V gene is TRBV18, the J gene TRBJ2-6; D is uncertain. V gave up 2 bases and J gave up 0 bases, with 11 bases separating them. The CDR3 loop spans 17 amino acids. Germline lookup yields CDR1 KGHSH and CDR2 LQKENI. CDR3 region: CASSPGLTGSGANVLTF. The CDR3 nucleotides read TGTGCCAGCTCACCAGGTCTCACGGGCTCTGGGGCCAACGTCCTGACTTTC.

Notes on this clone: One end of the junction fails to match germline, which may point to a read error. This chain uses TRBV30 with TRBJ1-4; D may be TRBD1 (5 bases). Germline assignment: CDR1 GTSNPN and CDR2 SVGIG (reference sequence). This CDR3 contains 13 residues. This CDR3 is CAWRQGTNEKLFF. CDR3 sequence (DNA): TGTGCCTGGAGGCAGGGTACTAATGAAAAACTGTTTTTC. Full variable domain (rest looked up from reference TRBV30 and TRBJ1-4): SQTIHQWPATLVQPVGSPLSLECTVEGTSNPNLYWYRQAAGRGLQLLFYSVGIGQISSEVPQNLSASRPQDRQFILSSKKLLLSDSGFYLCAWRQGTNEKLFFGSGTQLSVL.

In its sample, this clone was seen many times. This chain joins TRBV29-1 and TRBJ2-4; tentatively, D is TRBD2 (6 bases). The CDR3 is 12 residues long. V gave up 6 bases and J gave up 8 bases, with 14 bases separating them. Germline values: CDR1 SQVTM, CDR2 ANQGSEA. CDR3 bases: TGCAGCGTAAGGCCTACGGGGGACATTCAGTACTTC. Encoded protein: CSVRPTGDIQYF. Full variable domain (outside the CDR3, taken from reference TRBV29-1 and TRBJ2-4): SAVISQKPSRDICQRGTSLTIQCQVDSQVTMMFWYRQQPGQSLTLIATANQGSEATYESGFVIDKFPISRPNLTFSTLTVSNMSPEDSSIYLCSVRPTGDIQYFGAGTRLSVL.

This rearrangement joins TRBV5-1 to TRBJ1-2; 9 bases agree with TRBD1. Germline CDR1 is SGHRS and CDR2 is YFSETQ. Trimming removed 3 bases from V and 2 bases from J; junction bases left unmatched: 5. The CDR3 totals 15 residues. The DNA of the CDR3 is TGCGCCAGCAGCTGGGGGACAGGGTCCAACTATGGCTACACCTTC. It specifies CASSWGTGSNYGYTF. Filled out from reference TRBV5-1 and TRBJ1-2, the complete variable domain reads KAGVTQTPRYLIKTRGQQVTLSCSPISGHRSVSWYQQTPGQGLQFLFEYFSETQRNKGNFPGRFSGRQFSNSRSEMNVSTLELGDSALYLCASSWGTGSNYGYTFGSGTRLTVV.

The chain uses TRBV28 and TRBJ2-7, with D hard to call. Trimming removed 5 bases at V and 9 bases at J, with 11 bases between. The germline V gene encodes CDR1 MDHEN and CDR2 SYDVKM. The CDR3 length is 11 residues. CDR3 region: CASSPSTRQYF. CDR3 in DNA: TGTGCCAGCAGTCCCTCTACGAGGCAGTACTTC.

V gene TRBV29-1 combines with J gene TRBJ2-1, with D maybe TRBD1 (5 bases). Trimming removed 8 bases at V and 7 bases at J, with 15 bases between. Germline CDR1 SQVTM, CDR2 ANQGSEA. The CDR3 totals 12 residues. The CDR3 loop reads CSLSGIRNEQFF. In DNA, the CDR3 is TGCAGCCTATCAGGGATTAGAAATGAGCAGTTCTTC.

Only a few counts were recorded for this clone. V is TRBV28 and J is TRBJ2-4; D ambiguous. CDR1 MDHEN and CDR2 SYDVKM come from the germline V gene. The CDR3 contains 15 residues. V was clipped by 7 bases and J by 0 bases, with 13 bases between them. CDR3 DNA: TGTGCCAGCACCCCCCATGGGGTAGCCAAAAACATTCAGTACTTC. Its protein is CASTPHGVAKNIQYF.

This clone has more than one count but fewer than ten. The genes are TRBV7-6 and TRBJ2-5; D not certain. Germline lookup yields CDR1 SGHVS and CDR2 FNYEAQ. Between the trimmed V and J ends, which lost 3 bases and 3 bases, there was a span of 5 bases. There are 12 residues in the CDR3. The CDR3 loop reads CASSLVEETQYF. The CDR3 DNA follows: TGTGCCAGCAGCTTGGTAGAAGAGACCCAGTACTTC. The complete variable domain, with remaining parts taken from reference TRBV7-6 and TRBJ2-5, reads GAGVSQSPRYKVTKRGQDVALRCDPISGHVSLYWYRQALGQGPEFLTYFNYEAQQDKSGLPNDRFSAERPEGSISTLTIQRTEQRDSAMYRCASSLVEETQYFGPGTRLLVL.

The rearrangement links TRBV5-4 to TRBJ1-5, with D hard to call. The CDR3 spans 19 residues. Per the germline V gene, CDR1 is SGHNT and CDR2 is YYREEE (reference sequence). V lost 2 bases and J 2 bases, leaving 23 bases between the germline ends. This CDR3 is CASSFGGKGSNNGNQPQHF. CDR3 DNA sequence: TGTGCCAGCAGCTTCGGCGGTAAAGGGTCTAACAACGGCAATCAGCCCCAGCATTTT.